These T cell receptor beta chains were read from a single sample in a study of CD8 T cells in ankylosing spondylitis. TCRdb reanalysed the 5' RACE reads using MiXCR and keeps one entry per CDR3 protein. The data hold over 400,000 distinct CDR3 sequences, with roughly 26% observed a single time. Material for sequencing was blood, either unsorted or a sorted T cell fraction (not recorded which). These receptors were collected from a male donor with ankylosing spondylitis. Both conserved end residues are trimmed from each CDR3. The D gene is left open where the match is weak.

>-|TRBJ1-2|TRBV12-3/TRBV12-4
ASTSGPFYGYT
>-|TRBJ2-1|TRBV5-5
ASSLAPPLAYNEQF
>-|TRBJ1-1|TRBV24-1
ATSDSQSHTEAF
>-|TRBJ1-2|TRBV5-1
ASSPDSPNYGYT
>TRBD1|TRBJ1-6|TRBV4-1
ASSQLGQGYNSPLH
>TRBD1|TRBJ2-7|TRBV29-1
SVSGQGANEQY
>TRBD1|TRBJ1-4|TRBV6-5
ASSLQGAGNEKLF
>-|TRBJ2-3|TRBV20-1
SAREAGLDTQY
>-|TRBJ2-2|TRBV20-1
SAKKRTNTGELF
>-|TRBJ2-1|TRBV18
ASSLSEEQF